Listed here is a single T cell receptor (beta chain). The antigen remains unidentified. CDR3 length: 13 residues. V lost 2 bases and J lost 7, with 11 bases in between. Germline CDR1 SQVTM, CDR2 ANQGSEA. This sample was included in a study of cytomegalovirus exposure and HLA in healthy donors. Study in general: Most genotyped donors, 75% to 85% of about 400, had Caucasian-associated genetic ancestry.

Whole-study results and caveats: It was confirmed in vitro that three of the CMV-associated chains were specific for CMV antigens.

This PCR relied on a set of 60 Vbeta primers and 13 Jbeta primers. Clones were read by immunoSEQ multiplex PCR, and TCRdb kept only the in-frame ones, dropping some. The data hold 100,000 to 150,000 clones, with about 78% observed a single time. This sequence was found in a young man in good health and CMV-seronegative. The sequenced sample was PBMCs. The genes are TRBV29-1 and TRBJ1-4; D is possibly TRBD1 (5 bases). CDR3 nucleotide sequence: TGCAGCGTTGAACAGGGAAGGGGTGAAAAACTGTTTTTT. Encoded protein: CSVEQGRGEKLFF.